This TCR beta chain was identified during a study of blood T cell repertoires in COVID-19. Study information: T cells, B-cell-depleted T cells, or PBMCs supplied cDNA or gDNA.

The germline V gene encodes CDR1 ENHRY and CDR2 SYGVKD. Trimming took 10 bases from V and 3 from J, leaving 10 bases between them. This CDR3 contains 11 residues. Assay used: immunoSEQ multiplex PCR; TCRdb lists only in-frame clones, some missing. The sample includes 180,000 or so clones, around 84% of them seen just once. V gene TRBV10-3 combines with J gene TRBJ2-7; maybe TRBD1 (6 bases). This clonotype originated in a woman in her 70s with COVID-19, enrolled during active disease. The specimen was peripheral blood. The CDR3 nucleotides are TGTGCCACCCAGGGGAACTACGAGCAGTACTTC. Translation gives CATQGNYEQYF.